This is a list of T cell receptor beta chains from one sample in a study of shared clonotypes between healthy human individuals. Assay used: immunoSEQ multiplex PCR; TCRdb lists only in-frame clones, some missing. The table shows 2 million to 2.5 million clones, with 80% to 95% occurring only once. Source material: naive CD4+ T cells from PBMCs. The receptors stem from a man between 18 and 29 years old in good health. Some clones in this sample may be carry-over from other donors' samples. CDR3s include the opening cysteine and the closing phenylalanine or tryptophan. D genes are given only for firm matches. Clone size is shown for a subset of rows, as once, few, many or a class of expanded clone.

TRBV5-1	.	TRBD1	TRBJ2-5	TGCGCCAGCAGTCGGACAGGGGGACAAGAGACCCAGTACTTC	CASSRTGGQETQYF
TRBV6-4	.	.	TRBJ2-2	TGTGCCAGCAGTAGAGAGGTTGGAACCGGGGAGCTGTTTTTT	CASSREVGTGELFF
TRBV19	.	.	TRBJ1-3	TGTGCCAGTAGTATAATGAAGGACAGAGTCTCTGGAAACACCATATATTTT	CASSIMKDRVSGNTIYF
TRBV10-3	.	TRBD2	TRBJ2-1	TGTGCCATCAGGACTAGCGGGAGGGGCTACAATGAGCAGTTCTTC	CAIRTSGRGYNEQFF
TRBV18	.	TRBD1	TRBJ2-7	TGTGCCAGCTCACCAGCCCTAGACAGGGTATTGAACGAGCAGTACTTC	CASSPALDRVLNEQYF
TRBV5-1	.	.	TRBJ1-4	TGCGCCAGCAGGGCGACAGGCGGGACTAATGAAAAACTGTTTTTT	CASRATGGTNEKLFF
TRBV27	.	.	TRBJ1-1	TGTGCCAGCAGCTCTCGGAGGTACACTGAAGCTTTCTTT	CASSSRRYTEAFF
TRBV6-1	.	.	TRBJ1-5	TGTGCCAGCAGTGAACTAGGCGAGGGGCAGCCCCAGCATTTT	CASSELGEGQPQHF
TRBV19	.	TRBD2	TRBJ2-2	TGTGCCAGTACTCTAGCGGGAGTCTGGAACACCGGGGAGCTGTTTTTT	CASTLAGVWNTGELFF
TRBV6-1	.	.	TRBJ2-1	TGTGCCAGCAGTTCCCGGTGGGGTGAGCAGTTCTTC	CASSSRWGEQFF
TRBV7-9	.	.	TRBJ2-3	TGTGCCAGCAGCGGGACCGCATCCTCAGATACGCAGTATTTT	CASSGTASSDTQYF
TRBV27	.	TRBD2	TRBJ2-7	TGTGCCAGCAGCGTTGGCGGGAGAGTAACCGAGCAGTACTTC	CASSVGGRVTEQYF
TRBV7-3	.	TRBD2	TRBJ2-7	TGTGCCAGCAGCCCGGGACTAGCGCCGCACTACGAGCAGTACTTC	CASSPGLAPHYEQYF
TRBV28	.	.	TRBJ2-4	TGTGCCAGCAGTTTATACCCGGGGGTAAACATTCAGTACTTC	CASSLYPGVNIQYF
TRBV7-2	once	.	TRBJ2-2	TGTGCCAGCAGCTCACAGGGATTCGGGGAGCTGTTTTTT	CASSSQGFGELFF
TRBV5-1	.	.	TRBJ1-4	TGCGCCAGCGGACAGTCAACTAATGAAAAACTGTTTTTT	CASGQSTNEKLFF
TRBV19	.	TRBD1	TRBJ1-2	TGTGCCAGTAGTCTGGGACAGGCGGCCGTCTATGGCTACACCTTC	CASSLGQAAVYGYTF
TRBV29-1	.	.	TRBJ1-4	TGCAGCGGGGGTGGACTTAATGAAAAACTGTTTTTT	CSGGGLNEKLFF
TRBV5-4	.	.	TRBJ2-1	TGTGCCAGCAGCCGCAGAGATTACAATGAGGGGTTCTTC	CASSRRDYNEGFF
TRBV18	.	TRBD1	TRBJ2-7	TGTGCCAGCTCACCTAGGACAGGGTCCTACGAGCAGTACTTC	CASSPRTGSYEQYF
TRBV29-1	.	.	TRBJ2-7	TGCAGCGTGGCCGGCGGGAACTACTACGAGCAGTACTTC	CSVAGGNYYEQYF
TRBV12-5	once	TRBD1	TRBJ2-2	TGTGCTAGTGGTTTGTACCAGGGGACAGGTAGAACCGGGGAGCTGTTTTTT	CASGLYQGTGRTGELFF
TRBV7-3	.	.	TRBJ2-6	TGTGCCAGCAGCTCTTCAGGGGCCGGGGCCAACGTCCTGACTTTC	CASSSSGAGANVLTF
TRBV5-1	.	.	TRBJ2-3	TGCGCCACCGCGAGAACAGGGTCCACAGATACGCAGTATTTT	CATARTGSTDTQYF
TRBV5-6	.	.	TRBJ2-3	TGTGCCAGCAGCAGAATCGGGGAAAGCACAGATACGCAGTATTTT	CASSRIGESTDTQYF
TRBV6-5	.	.	TRBJ2-5	TGTGCCAGCAGTTACTCAGTGGGGCAAGAGACCCAGTACTTC	CASSYSVGQETQYF
TRBV2	.	.	TRBJ1-3	TGTGCCAGCAGGCTCCGCGAAAACACCATATATTTT	CASRLRENTIYF
TRBV7-8	once	.	TRBJ1-3	TGTGCCAGCAGCTCCCGCGGGCCCTCTGGAAACACCATATATTTT	CASSSRGPSGNTIYF
TRBV9	once	TRBD1	TRBJ2-5	TGTGCCAGCAGCCCTCGACAGGGGGCGGGAGAGACCCAGTACTTC	CASSPRQGAGETQYF
TRBV5-1	.	.	TRBJ2-1	TGCGCCAGCAGCGCCCCTAGAGGCGAGCAGTTCTTC	CASSAPRGEQFF
TRBV7-2	.	.	TRBJ1-1	TGTGCCAGCAGCTTATTCATGAACACTGAAGCTTTCTTT	CASSLFMNTEAFF
TRBV11-3	.	.	TRBJ2-1	TGTGCCAGCAGCTTAAGCGGTAGCTCCTACAATGAGCAGTTCTTC	CASSLSGSSYNEQFF
TRBV5-6	.	.	TRBJ2-7	TGTGCCAGCAGCTTCCCCTTCGCAGGGTCCCACGAGCAGTACTTC	CASSFPFAGSHEQYF
TRBV7-9	.	.	TRBJ2-5	TGTGCCAGCAGCTTAGAAACCCAAGAGACCCAGTACTTC	CASSLETQETQYF
TRBV18	few	.	TRBJ1-1	TGTGCCAGCTCACCAGGCGCAAAACAGTGGGCTTTCTTT	CASSPGAKQWAFF
TRBV5-1	few	.	TRBJ1-1	TGCGCCAGCAGCCGGGGGATAATGAACACTGAAGCTTTCTTT	CASSRGIMNTEAFF
TRBV7-2	once	TRBD1	TRBJ2-2	TGTGCCAGCAGCTGGGACAGGTGGAACACCGGGGAGCTGTTTTTT	CASSWDRWNTGELFF
TRBV4-2	.	TRBD2	TRBJ2-2	TGTGCCAGCAGCAACCAGGGACTAGCGGGAGTGGGCACCGGGGAGCTGTTTTTT	CASSNQGLAGVGTGELFF
TRBV27	once	.	TRBJ1-1	TGTGCCAGCAGTAGACAGACAGGCAGTCCTAACACTGAAGCTTTCTTT	CASSRQTGSPNTEAFF
TRBV7-2	.	TRBD2	TRBJ2-7	TGTGCCAGCAGCTTCCGACTAGCGGGACCCTACTCCTACGAGCAGTACTTC	CASSFRLAGPYSYEQYF